The sequence of this T cell receptor (beta chain) was determined in a study of T-cell reconstitution after alpha-beta-depleted transplantation in children. A TCRbeta library incorporating unique molecular identifiers was prepared. Each CDR3 protein gets one entry after TCRdb re-called the PCR reads with MiXCR. The top ten clones hold just over 2% of a sample with approximately 490,000 distinct CDR3 sequences, about 10% of them seen once. The germline CDR1 and CDR2 sequences are MNHNS and SASEGT. The CDR3 totals 13 residues. The V and J ends lost 8 bases and 7 bases respectively, with 15 bases between them. Concerning this clonotype: Its antigen is undetermined.

General observations from the study: About two months after transplant, alpha-beta T cells reportedly came from several hundred expanded graft clones. After transplant, high TCRbeta diversity at day 60 in some patients arose from surviving recipient T cells and thymic progenitors. One year after transplant, T-cell counts and diversity came mostly from newly produced T cells.

J is TRBJ2-1 and V is TRBV6-1, with unresolved D. The sequencing here drew on PBMCs, taken before TCRalphabeta/CD19-depleted stem cell transplant. The sequence derives from a child aged 2 to 10 with inherited bone marrow failure, due to receive a stem cell transplant. CDR3 amino acids: CASSRGRWNEQFF. For the CDR3, the DNA is TGTGCCAGCTCTCGTGGCCGGTGGAATGAGCAGTTCTTC.